The source of this TCR beta chain is a study of CD8+CD57+ T cells in acquired aplastic anemia. Looking at the study overall: An average of roughly 3 ug of DNA was obtained from sorted CD4+ and CD8+ cells. Where healthy donors were concerned, CD4+ cells averaged around 9.9 million reads. The study's findings and limits: Patient and control CD8+ Simpson's diversity was not significantly different. The same twenty-nine CD8+ CDR3 sequences occurred in patients and in controls.

Using genomic DNA as the template, TCR beta VDJ and CDR3 profiling was carried out. TCRdb ran MiXCR on the reads and lists one entry per CDR3 protein. The repertoire holds about 190,000 distinct CDR3 sequences, with approximately 50% as singletons. Comment on this clonotype: The target antigen is unknown. The missing conserved phenylalanine or tryptophan at the end of this CDR3 makes a read error likely. Because the CDR3's place on the DNA is in doubt, the DNA is left out and the CDR3 is given as listed by TCRdb.

The germline V gene encodes CDR1 SGHTA and CDR2 FQGTGA. The CDR3 has 13 residues if both end residues are counted. The V gene is TRBV7-3, the J gene TRBJ1-3; the table's D call, TRBD1, has no DNA check behind it. The clonotype originates from a human donor in good health, serving as a control. The specimen was sorted CD4+, CD8+, or CD8+CD57+ T cells (not recorded which) from PBMCs. The chain's CDR3 is CASSLQTAANRFT.